This entry lists 21 T cell receptor beta chains sequenced from one sample in a study of blood T cell repertoires in COVID-19 (dated by TCRdb to the early 2020s). Library preparation used the immunoSEQ multiplex PCR assay. The clones in this table, taken by TCRdb from immuneACCESS, are in-frame only. Not every clone is retained; where verified, under half of the shortfall comes from an unresolved V gene, and the cause of the rest is unknown. The table for this sample lists 90,000 to 120,000 clones; roughly 82% of them were counted only once. 26% of the sample belongs to the ten largest clones. Sequenced material: peripheral blood. All receptors derive from a man aged 55 to 70 with acute or convalescent COVID-19.

This clone has more than one count but fewer than ten. The rearrangement joins TRBV12-5 to TRBJ1-1, with unresolved D. The CDR3 extends over 13 amino acids. In germline, CDR1 is LGHNT, CDR2 FRNRAP. V was clipped by 4 bases and J by 5 bases, with 11 bases between them. The CDR3 nucleotides read TGTGCTAGTGGTTCTGGAGAAGTAACTGAAGCTTTCTTT. Its protein product is CASGSGEVTEAFF.

The gene calls are TRBV20-1 and TRBJ2-7, with 9 positions matching TRBD1. Germline lookup yields CDR1 DFQATT and CDR2 SNEGSKA (reference sequence). This CDR3 has 16 amino acids. The trim removed 3 bases at V and 3 bases at J, leaving 12 bases unmatched. CDR3 in DNA: TGCAGTGCTAGTCGTACAGGGGGCGGTTCCGGCTACGAGCAGTACTTC. Protein product: CSASRTGGGSGYEQYF.

The J gene is TRBJ2-3, the V gene TRBV4-1; no reliable D call. The CDR3 sequence is 16 residues long. Trimming left V 0 bases short and J 0 bases short, with 10 bases between. Germline assignment: CDR1 MGHRA and CDR2 YSYEKL. The CDR3 sequence is CASSQDAPLSTDTQYF. In DNA form, the CDR3 reads TGCGCCAGCAGCCAAGATGCGCCCTTAAGCACAGATACGCAGTATTTT.

CDR3: CASSLLSDSSGNTIYF. The CDR3 DNA follows: TGTGCCAGCAGCTTGTTGTCGGACAGCTCTGGAAACACCATATATTTT. The rearrangement uses TRBV5-4 and TRBJ1-3; maybe TRBD1 (6 bases). The V end was cut by 1 base, the J end by 0 bases, with 11 bases between. The CDR3 spans 16 residues. Germline CDR1 is SGHNT and CDR2 is YYREEE (reference sequence). Based on the CDR3 plus reference TRBV5-4 and TRBJ1-3, the full variable domain is ETGVTQSPTHLIKTRGQQVTLRCSSQSGHNTVSWYQQALGQGPQFIFQYYREEENGRGNFPPRFSGLQFPNYSSELNVNALELDDSALYLCASSLLSDSSGNTIYFGEGSWLTVV.

The CDR3 region has the DNA TGTGCCTGGAGTCAGGGGGATACGCAGTATTTT. Residues: CAWSQGDTQYF. The rearrangement uses TRBV30 and TRBJ2-3; TRBD1 might be the D (6 bases). CDR1 and CDR2 (germline): GTSNPN, SVGIG (reference sequence). This CDR3 comprises 11 residues. V lost 2 bases to trimming and J lost 6 bases, with 6 bases between them.

This clone was seen only a few times. The chain carries TRBV5-1 and TRBJ2-2; D is undetermined. The V gene's germline CDR1 is SGHRS and CDR2 YFSETQ. The CDR3 spans 11 residues. V dropped 2 bases and J dropped 7 bases, with 3 bases sitting between them. In DNA form, the CDR3 reads TGCGCCAGCAGCTTATACGGGGAGCTGTTTTTT. It encodes CASSLYGELFF.

This chain uses TRBV27 with TRBJ2-1, with 7 positions matching TRBD2. Germline CDR1 is MNHEY and CDR2 is SMNVEV (reference sequence). V lost 2 bases to trimming and J lost 2 bases; unmatched junction nucleotides: 3. The CDR3 is 15 amino acids. CDR3 sequence reads: CASSLILAAYNEQFF. The CDR3 DNA sequence: TGTGCCAGCAGTTTAATCCTAGCGGCCTACAATGAGCAGTTCTTC.

The V and J genes are TRBV29-1 and TRBJ1-2; D gene uncertain. The CDR3 extends over 13 amino acids. The V gene's germline CDR1 is SQVTM and CDR2 ANQGSEA. V was shortened by 1 base and J by 4 bases, with 10 bases between the two germline ends. The CDR3 here is CSVEGAGSYGYTF. The CDR3 coding sequence is TGCAGCGTTGAAGGGGCAGGAAGCTATGGCTACACCTTC.

The chain couples TRBV28 to TRBJ2-7, with 8 bases matching TRBD1. The CDR3 has 14 residues. Trimming took 4 bases from V and 3 from J; bases not matched to a gene: 5. CDR1 is MDHEN and CDR2 is SYDVKM in the germline V gene. CDR3 sequence: CASSSYRGFYEQYV. The CDR3 nucleotides read TGTGCCAGCAGTTCTTACAGGGGGTTCTACGAGCAGTACGTC.

The genes are TRBV9 and TRBJ2-1; 13 bases are shared with TRBD2. Germline-derived CDR1 and CDR2 are SGDLS and YYNGEE. The ends lost 0 bases at V and 9 bases at J; junction bases unmatched: 12. The CDR3 is 18 residues long. The CDR3 DNA reads as TGTGCCAGCAGCGTAGCTACTAGCGGGAGGGCCGTCTTATCTGAGCAGTTCTTC. Its translation: CASSVATSGRAVLSEQFF. Full variable domain (rest looked up from reference TRBV9 and TRBJ2-1): DSGVTQTPKHLITATGQRVTLRCSPRSGDLSVYWYQQSLDQGLQFLIQYYNGEERAKGNILERFSAQQFPDLHSELNLSSLELGDSALYFCASSVATSGRAVLSEQFFGPGTRLTVL.

The chain has TRBV7-9 and TRBJ1-1; weak D call: TRBD1 (6 bases). V lost 3 bases and J lost 11, with 16 bases in between. Germline V gene lookup returns CDR1 SEHNR and CDR2 FQNEAQ (reference sequence). The CDR3 has 13 amino acids. CDR3 bases: TGTGCCAGCAGCTTCACAGGGTCTACGAGGGCTTTCTTT. It codes for CASSFTGSTRAFF. The variable domain in full, completed from reference TRBV7-9 and TRBJ1-1, reads DTGVSQNPRHKITKRGQNVTFRCDPISEHNRLYWYRQTLGQGPEFLTYFQNEAQLEKSRLLSDRFSAERPKGSFSTLEIQRTEQGDSAMYLCASSFTGSTRAFFGQGTRLTVV.

The chain is built from TRBV19 and TRBJ2-5; TRBD1 aligns across 7 bases. The V and J ends lost 5 bases and 4 bases, in that order; junction bases with no gene match: 4. The CDR3 totals 13 residues. Germline values: CDR1 LNHDA, CDR2 SQIVND (reference sequence). The CDR3 DNA is TGTGCCAGTAGTCCAACAGGGGCAGAGACCCAGTACTTC. Protein: CASSPTGAETQYF.

The chain is built from TRBV19 and TRBJ1-3; D is unclear. V shed 1 base and J shed 8 bases, with 9 bases lying between them. The CDR3 is 13 residues long. Per the germline V gene, CDR1 is LNHDA and CDR2 is SQIVND (reference sequence). Here the CDR3 DNA reads TGTGCCAGTAGTATAGCCCCGGAGGACACCATATATTTT. It is translated as CASSIAPEDTIYF.

The V gene is TRBV10-3, the J gene TRBJ1-6; no firm D call. CDR1 and CDR2 from the germline V gene are ENHRY and SYGVKD. CDR3 length equals 13 residues. V shed 2 bases and J shed 13 bases, with 12 bases lying between them. This CDR3 reads CAISEGPSIPLHF. For the CDR3, the DNA is TGTGCCATCAGTGAGGGTCCATCTATCCCCCTCCACTTT.

The chain has TRBV4-2 and TRBJ1-2; 8 nucleotides agree with TRBD1. Germline CDR1 and CDR2: LGHNA and YNFKEQ. CDR3 length: 14 amino acids. V was clipped by 1 base and J by 5 bases; unmatched bases: 3. CDR3 sequence: CASSQARGQYGYTF. The DNA of the CDR3 is TGTGCCAGCAGCCAAGCCAGGGGGCAATATGGCTACACCTTC.

The chain couples TRBV2 to TRBJ2-2; D is perhaps TRBD2 (6 bases). The CDR3 sequence is 15 residues long. Trimming shortened V by 2 bases and J by 4 bases, and 11 bases separated the two germline ends. Germline CDR1 and CDR2: SNHLY and FYNNEI. The CDR3, as DNA: TGTGCCAGCAGTGAATACGGGGGAGCCACCGGGGAGCTGTTTTTT. It yields the protein CASSEYGGATGELFF.

The chain has TRBV6-2 or TRBV6-3 and TRBJ1-1, with 7 bases that match TRBD1. Looked up from germline, CDR1 is MNHEY and CDR2 is SVGEGT. CDR3 length: 18 residues. J was trimmed by 0 bases and V by 2 bases; bases with no gene match: 12. The CDR3 region has the DNA TGTGCCAGCAGTTACCTCACGGGAGGGGGCCTAGTGAACACTGAAGCTTTCTTT. Translation: CASSYLTGGGLVNTEAFF.

This chain joins TRBV12-5 and TRBJ2-5; a weak D match, TRBD2 (6 bases). Germline V gene lookup returns CDR1 LGHNT and CDR2 FRNRAP. The V end was cut by 5 bases, the J end by 2 bases, with 12 bases between. The length of the CDR3 is 14 residues. The DNA for the CDR3 is TGTGCTAGTGGTGTGGGACTGTCTCAAGAGACCCAGTACTTC. Residues: CASGVGLSQETQYF.

CDR3 in DNA: TGCAGCGTTGTGACCGGACAGGGGTCCTATGGCTACACCTTC. Encoded protein: CSVVTGQGSYGYTF. The genes are TRBV29-1 and TRBJ1-2; 9 bases are a match to TRBD1. Germline V CDR1 and CDR2: SQVTM, ANQGSEA. V was pared by 4 bases and J by 4 bases, with 7 bases of the junction left unmatched. This CDR3 comprises 14 residues.

A remark on this clone: The junction and the germline gene differ at one end; a read error may be behind it. This chain uses TRBV7-6 with TRBJ2-1, with D possibly matching TRBD1 (5 bases). Germline V gene data show CDR1 as SGHVS and CDR2 as FNYEAQ. This CDR3 is built from 15 residues. The CDR3 DNA reads TGTGCCAGCAGCCCCCGGGCTAGGGGTTCCAATCAGCAGTTCTTC. Amino acids: CASSPRARGSNQQFF.

This chain connects TRBV24-1 to TRBJ2-7; D is perhaps TRBD2 (6 bases). The germline gives CDR1 KGHDR, CDR2 SFDVKD. This CDR3 is built from 15 residues. V was shortened by 2 bases and J by 4 bases, with 14 bases between the two germline ends. The CDR3 DNA sequence: TGTGCCACCAGTGATTCCCCGGCGGGGAGGTACGAGCAGTACTTC. The encoded protein is CATSDSPAGRYEQYF.